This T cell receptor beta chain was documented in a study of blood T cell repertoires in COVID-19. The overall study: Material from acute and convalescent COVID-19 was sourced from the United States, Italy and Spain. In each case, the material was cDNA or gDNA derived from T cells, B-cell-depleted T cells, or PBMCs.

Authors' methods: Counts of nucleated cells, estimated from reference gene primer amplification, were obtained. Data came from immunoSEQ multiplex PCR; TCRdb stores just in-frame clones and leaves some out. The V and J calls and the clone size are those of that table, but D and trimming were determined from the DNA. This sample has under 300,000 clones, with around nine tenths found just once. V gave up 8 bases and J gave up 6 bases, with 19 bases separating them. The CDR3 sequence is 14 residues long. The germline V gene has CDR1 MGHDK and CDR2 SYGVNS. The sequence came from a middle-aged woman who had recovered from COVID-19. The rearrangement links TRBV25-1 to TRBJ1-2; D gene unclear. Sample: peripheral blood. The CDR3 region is CASGRGPASDGYTF. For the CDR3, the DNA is TGTGCCAGCGGGAGAGGCCCAGCTTCGGATGGCTACACCTTC.